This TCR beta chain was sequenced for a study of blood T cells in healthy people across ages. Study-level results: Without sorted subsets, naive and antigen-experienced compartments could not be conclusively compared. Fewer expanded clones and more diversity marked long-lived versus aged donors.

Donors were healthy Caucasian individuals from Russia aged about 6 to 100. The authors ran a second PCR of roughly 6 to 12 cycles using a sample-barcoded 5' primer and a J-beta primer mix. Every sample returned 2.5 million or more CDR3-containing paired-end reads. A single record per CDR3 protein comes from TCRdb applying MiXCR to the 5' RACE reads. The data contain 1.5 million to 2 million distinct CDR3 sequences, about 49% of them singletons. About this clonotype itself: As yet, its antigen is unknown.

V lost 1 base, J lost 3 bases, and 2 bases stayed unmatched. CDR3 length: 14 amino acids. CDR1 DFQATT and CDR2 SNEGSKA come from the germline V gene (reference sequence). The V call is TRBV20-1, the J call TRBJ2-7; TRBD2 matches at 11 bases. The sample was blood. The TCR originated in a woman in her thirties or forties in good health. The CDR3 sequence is CSARGLAGGYEQYF. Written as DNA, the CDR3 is TGCAGTGCTAGAGGGCTAGCGGGGGGCTACGAGCAGTACTTC.